A selection of T cell receptor beta chains follows, all from one sample in a study of T cells in localized non-small cell lung cancer. TCRdb keeps only in-frame clones here, not all; method: immunoSEQ multiplex PCR. The sample includes 24,000 or so clones, around nine tenths of them seen just once. Sample: peripheral blood, taken before any cancer treatment. The receptors come from a female donor over 55 with stage I lung adenocarcinoma. CDR3s include the opening cysteine and the closing phenylalanine or tryptophan. Each record gives: D gene, clone size, J gene, V gene, CDR3 protein, CDR3 DNA. D genes are given only for firm matches. Size is stated for part of the rows, as once, few or many counts, or as a class when the clone is expanded.

TRBD2 | NA | TRBJ2-1 | TRBV14 | CASSQDVGGRWGGEQFF | TGTGCCAGCAGCCAAGATGTAGGCGGGAGGTGGGGTGGTGAGCAGTTCTTC
TRBD2 | NA | TRBJ2-3 | TRBV5-6 | CASSSSGSGGTQYF | TGTGCCAGCAGCTCAAGCGGGAGCGGGGGAACGCAGTATTTT
TRBD1 | NA | TRBJ2-7 | TRBV6-5 | CASTYSTGGFYEQYF | TGTGCCAGCACTTACTCGACAGGGGGGTTTTACGAGCAGTACTTC
NA | NA | TRBJ1-2 | TRBV5-4 | CASSSKAANLPYDYTF | TGTGCCAGCAGCTCAAAGGCAGCGAACTTACCCTATGACTACACCTTC
NA | once | TRBJ1-1 | TRBV19 | CASSTLLGGRTEAFF | TGTGCCAGTAGTACCCTTCTGGGGGGCAGGACTGAAGCTTTCTTT
TRBD1 | NA | TRBJ1-5 | TRBV10-2 | CASSDRGMGNQPQHF | TGCGCCAGCAGTGACAGGGGGATGGGCAATCAGCCCCAGCATTTT
NA | NA | TRBJ2-1 | TRBV10-3 | CAISSRGLEVNEQFF | TGTGCCATCAGTAGTAGGGGACTGGAGGTCAATGAGCAGTTCTTC
NA | NA | TRBJ2-3 | TRBV6-4 | CASSATGATDTQYF | TGTGCCAGCAGTGCAACAGGAGCCACAGATACGCAGTATTTT
TRBD1 | NA | TRBJ2-7 | TRBV11-3 | CASSLSLRAGGIYEQYF | TGTGCCAGCAGCTTATCCCTCAGGGCAGGGGGCATCTACGAGCAGTACTTC
TRBD2 | NA | TRBJ2-5 | TRBV19 | CASRAASGRGGETQYF | TGTGCCAGTAGGGCGGCTAGCGGGAGAGGCGGAGAGACCCAGTACTTC
NA | NA | TRBJ2-3 | TRBV14 | CASSQDLLSATTDTQYF | TGTGCCAGCAGCCAAGATCTTCTATCTGCAACGACAGATACGCAGTATTTT
TRBD1 | few | TRBJ2-7 | TRBV7-3 | CASSQGQGAQHEQYF | TGTGCCAGCAGCCAGGGGCAGGGGGCGCAGCACGAGCAGTACTTC
TRBD1 | NA | TRBJ2-7 | TRBV18 | CASSLGQAPSYEQYF | TGTGCCAGCTCACTGGGACAGGCCCCCTCCTACGAGCAGTACTTC
NA | NA | TRBJ1-1 | TRBV29-1 | CSVEGDRKLEAFF | TGCAGCGTTGAAGGAGACAGGAAACTTGAAGCTTTCTTT
NA | NA | TRBJ1-2 | TRBV29-1 | CSVSYPGAENGYTF | TGCAGCGTTAGCTACCCGGGGGCAGAGAATGGCTACACCTTC
NA | NA | TRBJ1-5 | TRBV5-5 | CASSLDVGNQPQHF | TGTGCCAGCAGCTTGGACGTCGGCAATCAGCCCCAGCATTTT
NA | NA | TRBJ1-5 | TRBV5-8 | CASSLGQAANQPQHF | TGTGCCAGCAGCTTGGGACAGGCCGCTAATCAGCCCCAGCATTTT
NA | NA | TRBJ2-1 | TRBV18 | CASSPGANKGNEQFF | TGTGCCAGCTCACCAGGGGCTAATAAGGGGAATGAGCAGTTCTTC
TRBD2 | NA | TRBJ2-7 | TRBV11-3 | CASSPTSGAYEQYF | TGTGCCAGCAGCCCGACTAGCGGGGCTTACGAGCAGTACTTC
NA | NA | TRBJ1-2 | TRBV11-2 | CASSLGQERTNYGYTF | TGTGCCAGCAGCTTAGGGCAGGAGAGAACTAACTATGGCTACACCTTC
TRBD1 | NA | TRBJ1-4 | TRBV18 | CASSPNTPGQGGEKLFF | TGTGCCAGCTCACCGAACACACCGGGACAGGGGGGCGAAAAACTGTTTTTT
TRBD1 | NA | TRBJ1-1 | TRBV28 | CASSFSDRGTEAFF | TGTGCCAGCAGTTTCTCGGACAGGGGAACTGAAGCTTTCTTT
TRBD1 | NA | TRBJ1-2 | TRBV6-4 | CASPALRDRHGYTF | TGTGCCAGTCCTGCCTTACGGGACAGGCATGGCTACACCTTC
TRBD2 | NA | TRBJ2-7 | TRBV4-2 | CASSQDASRGGYEQYF | TGTGCCAGCAGCCAAGACGCGAGCCGGGGGGGATACGAGCAGTACTTC
NA | once | TRBJ1-1 | TRBV5-8 | CASRLGKQGSLDSEAFF | TGTGCCAGCAGACTGGGGAAACAGGGTTCCTTAGACTCTGAAGCTTTCTTT
TRBD2 | NA | TRBJ2-1 | TRBV6-1 | CASSEASGGGIYNEQFF | TGTGCCAGCAGTGAAGCAAGCGGCGGGGGTATTTACAATGAGCAGTTCTTC
NA | once | TRBJ2-7 | TRBV5-1 | CASSAELAPYEQYF | TGCGCCAGCAGCGCCGAACTAGCTCCTTACGAGCAGTACTTC
NA | NA | TRBJ1-1 | TRBV18 | CASSPPTGAARAEAFF | TGTGCCAGCTCACCACCAACTGGGGCCGCACGTGCTGAAGCTTTCTTT
NA | few | TRBJ2-3 | TRBV14 | CASSQGGRSDTQYF | TGTGCCAGCAGCCAAGGGGGGCGTTCAGATACGCAGTATTTT
NA | NA | TRBJ1-5 | TRBV2 | CASSGSLTAMDNQPQHF | TGTGCCAGCAGTGGGTCACTGACAGCTATGGACAATCAGCCCCAGCATTTT
TRBD2 | NA | TRBJ2-3 | TRBV2 | CASTYLGWGGSTDTQYF | TGTGCCAGCACCTACTTAGGTTGGGGGGGAAGCACAGATACGCAGTATTTT
NA | NA | TRBJ2-1 | TRBV5-4 | CASSRLGGGGTYNEQFF | TGTGCCAGCAGCCGACTTGGGGGGGGCGGTACCTACAATGAGCAGTTCTTC
NA | few | TRBJ1-1 | TRBV7-3 | CASSLGTEAFF | TGTGCCAGCAGCCTTGGAACTGAAGCTTTCTTT
NA | few | TRBJ1-1 | TRBV7-9 | CASSLVGSEAFF | TGTGCCAGCAGCTTAGTGGGGTCTGAAGCTTTCTTT
TRBD1 | NA | TRBJ1-5 | TRBV19 | CASSGTAYQPQHF | TGTGCCAGTAGCGGGACAGCCTATCAGCCCCAGCATTTT
TRBD2 | NA | TRBJ2-2 | TRBV7-3 | CASSSGTSFSGELFF | TGTGCCAGCAGCTCCGGGACTAGCTTTTCCGGGGAGCTGTTTTTT
NA | NA | TRBJ2-7 | TRBV7-7 | CASSLSGGDEQYF | TGTGCTAGCAGCTTATCCGGGGGCGACGAGCAGTACTTC
NA | NA | TRBJ1-5 | TRBV6-1 | CASSVGGGSNQPQHF | TGTGCCAGCAGTGTTGGGGGCGGGAGCAATCAGCCCCAGCATTTT
NA | NA | TRBJ2-1 | TRBV4-1 | CASSQALSTYNEQFF | TGCGCCAGCAGCCAAGCGCTATCTACTTACAATGAGCAGTTCTTC
TRBD2 | NA | TRBJ2-7 | TRBV19 | CASSPKGTRDEQYF | TGTGCCAGTAGCCCGAAGGGGACTAGGGACGAGCAGTACTTC
TRBD2 | NA | TRBJ2-7 | TRBV28 | CASRGSGSLYEQYF | TGTGCCAGCAGGGGCAGCGGGAGTTTGTACGAGCAGTACTTC
NA | NA | TRBJ2-3 | TRBV18 | CASSPGITDTQYF | TGTGCCAGCTCACCAGGGATCACAGATACGCAGTATTTT
TRBD1 | NA | TRBJ2-7 | TRBV30 | CASRRTGGSYEQYF | TGTGCCTCCCGCAGGACAGGGGGTTCCTACGAGCAGTACTTC
NA | medium-sized | TRBJ1-4 | TRBV6-5 | CASRLGRVGEKLFF | TGTGCCAGCAGACTAGGGAGGGTCGGTGAAAAACTGTTTTTT
TRBD2 | NA | TRBJ2-1 | TRBV5-6 | CASSSRHKTTSGGNNEQFF | TGTGCCAGCAGCTCCCGACACAAAACGACTAGCGGGGGAAACAATGAGCAGTTCTTC
TRBD1 | NA | TRBJ2-7 | TRBV6-6 | CASSSTGVRYEQYF | TGTGCCAGCAGTTCAACAGGGGTTCGCTACGAGCAGTACTTC
TRBD1 | NA | TRBJ1-2 | TRBV5-1 | CASSLGARDRGGYTF | TGCGCCAGCAGCTTGGGGGCCCGGGACAGGGGTGGCTACACCTTC
NA | NA | TRBJ1-5 | TRBV7-3 | CASSLLGGNQPQHF | TGTGCCAGCAGCCTCCTTGGGGGCAATCAGCCCCAGCATTTT
NA | NA | TRBJ2-5 | TRBV7-8 | CASSRRSSYQETQYF | TGTGCCAGCAGCCGCCGGTCGTCATATCAAGAGACCCAGTACTTC
NA | NA | TRBJ2-2 | TRBV19 | CASSIQGIRNTGELFF | TGTGCCAGTAGTATTCAGGGGATTCGGAACACCGGGGAGCTGTTTTTT